This passage covers 17 T cell receptor beta chains from one sample sequenced in a study of control samples from healthy donors and cancer patients. TCRdb's table, derived via immunoSEQ multiplex PCR, lists solely in-frame clones and lacks some. The data contain about 150,000 clones, approximately 93% of them singletons. The sample taken for sequencing was blood. Receptors were obtained from a man aged 18 to 29 in good health.

The CDR3, as DNA: TGTGCCAGCAGAGAGGGGGGGAGGGAGGAGACCCAGTACTTC. This translates into CASREGGREETQYF. This chain joins TRBV28 and TRBJ2-5; D perhaps matches TRBD2 (7 bases). The length of the CDR3 is 14 residues. CDR1 is MDHEN, CDR2 SYDVKM, per germline. V was cut by 6 bases and J by 5 bases, with 16 bases left in between.

The rearrangement links TRBV7-9 to TRBJ2-5; 10 nucleotides agree with TRBD2. This CDR3 is 16 amino acids long. Trimming took 4 bases from V and 3 from J; bases not matched to a gene: 8. CDR1 and CDR2 (germline): SEHNR, FQNEAQ (reference sequence). The CDR3 region has the DNA TGTGCCAGCAGCTCCCTAGCGGGAGTTGGGAAAGAGACCCAGTACTTC. Protein sequence: CASSSLAGVGKETQYF.

The chain links TRBV9 to TRBJ2-2; TRBD1 agrees at 8 bases. CDR1 is SGDLS, CDR2 YYNGEE, per germline. With V trimmed by 4 bases and J by 10 bases, 9 bases remained unmatched. The CDR3 length is 14 residues. The CDR3 loop is CASSIDRGPVELFF. CDR3 DNA sequence: TGTGCCAGCAGCATCGACAGGGGTCCCGTGGAGCTGTTTTTT.

CDR3 sequence: CASSTDRTSEQYF. The CDR3 region has the DNA TGTGCCAGTAGTACGGACAGGACTAGCGAGCAGTACTTC. The chain links TRBV19 to TRBJ2-7, with D perhaps TRBD1 or TRBD2 (7 bases each). CDR3 size: 13 residues. V dropped 4 bases and J dropped 6 bases, with 13 bases sitting between them. Germline CDR1 and CDR2: LNHDA and SQIVND (reference sequence).

V usage is TRBV18 and J usage is TRBJ2-7; D is possibly TRBD1 (5 bases). V was clipped by 3 bases and J by 0 bases, with 12 bases between them. The CDR3 consists of 15 residues. Germline V gene data show CDR1 as KGHSH and CDR2 as LQKENI. The CDR3 sequence is CASSPRAGLSYEQYF. DNA of the CDR3: TGTGCCAGCTCACCCCGGGCAGGGCTCTCCTACGAGCAGTACTTC.

The chain uses TRBV2 and TRBJ2-5, with 10 bases lining up with TRBD1. CDR1 is SNHLY, CDR2 FYNNEI, per germline. This CDR3 region has 17 residues. Trimming at V came to 8 bases and at J to 4 bases, leaving 16 bases not matched to a gene. This chain's CDR3 is CASRLWDRGNFGETQYF. CDR3 nucleotide sequence: TGTGCCAGCCGGTTATGGGACAGGGGTAATTTCGGAGAGACCCAGTACTTC.

The chain has TRBV27 and TRBJ1-1, with D maybe TRBD1 (5 bases). The ends were cut back, 5 bases at V and 1 base at J, with 11 bases in the middle. This CDR3 has 14 residues. The V gene's germline CDR1 is MNHEY and CDR2 SMNVEV (reference sequence). In DNA, the CDR3 is TGTGCCAGCAGTCGGCCTGGGGGGAACACTGAAGCTTTCTTT. As protein: CASSRPGGNTEAFF.

This sequence joins TRBV7-9 and TRBJ2-7, with 7 bases lining up with TRBD1. V trimming: 4 bases; J trimming: 3 bases; junction bases outside the gene matches: 6. The CDR3 sequence is 14 residues long. CDR1 is SEHNR and CDR2 is FQNEAQ in the germline V gene (reference sequence). The CDR3 coding sequence is TGTGCCAGCAGCTCGGGACAGAAATACTACGAGCAGTACTTC. This gives the protein CASSSGQKYYEQYF. Variable domain in full (rest from reference TRBV7-9 and TRBJ2-7): DTGVSQNPRHKITKRGQNVTFRCDPISEHNRLYWYRQTLGQGPEFLTYFQNEAQLEKSRLLSDRFSAERPKGSFSTLEIQRTEQGDSAMYLCASSSGQKYYEQYFGPGTRLTVT.

V gene TRBV18 combines with J gene TRBJ1-4; no clear D gene. The CDR3 covers 13 residues. Per germline, CDR1 KGHSH and CDR2 LQKENI. V shed 6 bases and J shed 5 bases, with 10 bases lying between them. Here the CDR3 reads CASSQEGNEKLFF. CDR3 sequence (DNA): TGTGCCAGCTCCCAGGAGGGAAATGAAAAACTGTTTTTT.

This rearrangement joins TRBV25-1 to TRBJ1-1; tentative D call: TRBD1 (6 bases). CDR1 and CDR2 (germline): MGHDK, SYGVNS. There are 15 residues in the CDR3. V lost 4 bases and J 5 bases, leaving 17 bases between the germline ends. The CDR3 loop reads CASSVPRGWGTEAFF. The CDR3 DNA follows: TGTGCCAGCAGTGTCCCCAGGGGATGGGGAACTGAAGCTTTCTTT.

This rearrangement joins TRBV30 to TRBJ2-7, with TRBD2 matching over 13 bases. Germline V gives CDR1 GTSNPN, CDR2 SVGIG (reference sequence). The CDR3 loop spans 16 amino acids. The V segment lost 0 bases and the J segment 0 bases; nucleotides outside the gene matches: 2. CDR3 loop: CAWSVTSGRASYEQYF. In DNA form, the CDR3 reads TGTGCCTGGAGTGTAACTAGCGGGAGGGCCTCCTACGAGCAGTACTTC.

This rearrangement joins TRBV5-6 to TRBJ1-1; 8 nucleotides agree with TRBD1. The ends lost 4 bases at V and 5 bases at J; junction bases unmatched: 7. There are 14 residues in the CDR3. In germline, CDR1 is SGHDT, CDR2 YYEEEE. The CDR3 sequence is CASSHDRGWTEAFF. The DNA of the CDR3 is TGTGCCAGCAGCCATGACAGGGGTTGGACTGAAGCTTTCTTT.

This chain connects TRBV6-6 to TRBJ1-3; the D is unclear. CDR3 length: 17 residues. The V end lost 6 bases, the J end lost 4 bases, and 22 bases lay between the germline ends. The germline gives CDR1 MNHNY, CDR2 SVGAGI (reference sequence). CDR3 amino acids: CASSRLGPSQVGNTIYF. The CDR3 region has the DNA TGTGCCAGCAGCCGACTCGGACCGTCTCAGGTCGGAAACACCATATATTTT.

This sequence joins TRBV28 and TRBJ1-1; D may be TRBD1 (5 bases). CDR1 is MDHEN, CDR2 SYDVKM, per germline. V gave up 3 bases and J gave up 1 base, with 12 bases separating them. This CDR3 comprises 15 residues. The CDR3 reads CASSLGDGTNTEAFF. As DNA, the CDR3 is TGTGCCAGCAGTTTGGGGGATGGAACGAACACTGAAGCTTTCTTT.

This chain joins TRBV4-1 and TRBJ2-3; 7 nucleotides align to TRBD2. V was clipped by 3 bases and J by 2 bases; unmatched bases: 8. Germline CDR1 and CDR2: MGHRA and YSYEKL. The CDR3 sequence is 16 residues long. CDR3 protein: CASSQGGFGDTDTQYF. CDR3 nucleotide sequence: TGCGCCAGCAGCCAGGGAGGGTTTGGAGACACAGATACGCAGTATTTT.

V and J are TRBV6-5 and TRBJ1-5, with 7 bases lining up with TRBD1. This CDR3 region has 13 residues. V lost 5 bases to trimming and J lost 4 bases; unmatched junction nucleotides: 2. The germline CDR1 and CDR2 sequences are MNHEY and SVGAGI. CDR3: CASSPTGNQPQHF. CDR3 bases: TGTGCCAGCAGTCCGACAGGGAATCAGCCCCAGCATTTT.

The chain carries TRBV30 and TRBJ1-2; 9 nucleotides line up with TRBD1. The V gene end was trimmed by 2 bases and the J gene end by 4 bases; junction bases not matched to a gene: 5. There are 14 residues in the CDR3. Germline lookup yields CDR1 GTSNPN and CDR2 SVGIG (reference sequence). CDR3 loop: CAWSLDRGGYGYTF. The CDR3 DNA follows: TGTGCCTGGAGTTTAGACAGGGGGGGCTATGGCTACACCTTC.